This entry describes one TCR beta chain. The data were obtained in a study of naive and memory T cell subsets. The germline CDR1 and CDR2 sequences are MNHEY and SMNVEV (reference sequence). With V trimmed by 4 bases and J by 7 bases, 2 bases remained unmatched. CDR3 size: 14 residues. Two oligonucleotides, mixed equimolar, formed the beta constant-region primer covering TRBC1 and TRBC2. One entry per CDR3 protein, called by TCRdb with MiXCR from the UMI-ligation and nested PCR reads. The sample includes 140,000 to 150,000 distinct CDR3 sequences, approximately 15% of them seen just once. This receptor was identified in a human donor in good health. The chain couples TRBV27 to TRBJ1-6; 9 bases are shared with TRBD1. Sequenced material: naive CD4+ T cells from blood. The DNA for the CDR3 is TGTGCCAGCAGTTGGGACAGGGAAAATTCACCCCTCCACTTT. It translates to CASSWDRENSPLHF.